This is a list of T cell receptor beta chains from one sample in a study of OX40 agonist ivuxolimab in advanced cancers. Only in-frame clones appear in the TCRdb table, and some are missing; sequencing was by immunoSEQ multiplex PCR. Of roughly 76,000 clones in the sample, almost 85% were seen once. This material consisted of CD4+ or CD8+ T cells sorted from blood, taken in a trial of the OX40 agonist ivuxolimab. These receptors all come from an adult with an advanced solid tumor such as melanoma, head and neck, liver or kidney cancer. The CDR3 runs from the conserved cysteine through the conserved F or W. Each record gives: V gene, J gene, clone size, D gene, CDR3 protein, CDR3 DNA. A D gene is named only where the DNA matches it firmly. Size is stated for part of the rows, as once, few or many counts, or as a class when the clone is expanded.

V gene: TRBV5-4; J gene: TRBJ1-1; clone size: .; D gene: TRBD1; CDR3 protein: CASSAYTGTVNTEAFF; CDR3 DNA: TGTGCCAGCAGCGCGTATACCGGGACAGTGAACACTGAAGCTTTCTTT
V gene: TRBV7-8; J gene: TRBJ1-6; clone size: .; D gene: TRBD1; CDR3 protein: CASSLGRGQGRVRSPLHF; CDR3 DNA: TGTGCCAGCAGCTTAGGGAGGGGACAGGGAAGGGTACGATCACCCCTCCACTTT
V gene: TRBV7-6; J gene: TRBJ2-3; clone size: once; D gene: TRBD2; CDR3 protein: CASSFGTSVVDTQYF; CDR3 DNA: TGTGCCAGCAGCTTCGGGACTAGCGTTGTAGATACGCAGTATTTT
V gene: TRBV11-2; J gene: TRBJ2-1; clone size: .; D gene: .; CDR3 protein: CASSLYPPPVVYNEQFF; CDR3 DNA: TGTGCCAGCAGCCTCTACCCCCCCCCGGTCGTGTACAATGAGCAGTTCTTC
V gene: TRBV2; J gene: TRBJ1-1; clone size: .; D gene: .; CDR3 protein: CASRIEPNTEAFF; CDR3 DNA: TGTGCCAGCAGGATTGAACCGAACACCGAAGCTTTCTTT
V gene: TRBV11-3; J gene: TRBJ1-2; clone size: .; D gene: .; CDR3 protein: CASPRPGHFYGYTF; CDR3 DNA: TGTGCCAGCCCGAGACCGGGACACTTCTATGGCTACACCTTC
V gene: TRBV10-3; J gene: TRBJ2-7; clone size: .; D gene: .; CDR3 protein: CAISTGTTYEQYF; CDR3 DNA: TGTGCCATCAGCACAGGGACTACCTACGAGCAGTACTTC
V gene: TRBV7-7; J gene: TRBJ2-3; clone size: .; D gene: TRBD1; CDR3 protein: CASSAENRGTDTQYF; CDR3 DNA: TGTGCCAGCAGCGCCGAGAACAGGGGGACAGATACGCAGTATTTT
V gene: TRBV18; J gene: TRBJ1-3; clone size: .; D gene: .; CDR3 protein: CASSTTALGNTIYF; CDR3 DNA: TGTGCCAGCTCAACCACAGCACTTGGAAACACCATATATTTT
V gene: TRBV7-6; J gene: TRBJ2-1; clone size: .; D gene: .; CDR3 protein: CASSLRGDNEQFF; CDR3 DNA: TGTGCCAGCAGCCTCCGTGGAGACAATGAGCAGTTCTTC
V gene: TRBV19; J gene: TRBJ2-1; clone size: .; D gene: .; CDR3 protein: CASSTIAEFYNEQFF; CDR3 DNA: TGTGCCAGTAGTACCATAGCGGAGTTCTACAATGAGCAGTTCTTC
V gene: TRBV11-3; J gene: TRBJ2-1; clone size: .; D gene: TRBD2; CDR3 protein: CASSKVAGAVEQFF; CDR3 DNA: TGTGCCAGCAGCAAGGTAGCGGGAGCCGTTGAGCAGTTCTTC
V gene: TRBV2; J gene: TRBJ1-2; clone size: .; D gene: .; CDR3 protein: CASMGEEGYTF; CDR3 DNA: TGTGCCAGCATGGGGGAGGAAGGCTACACCTTC
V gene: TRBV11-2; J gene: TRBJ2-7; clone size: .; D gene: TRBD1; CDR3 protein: CASSRQGGSYEQYF; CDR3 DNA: TGTGCCAGCAGCCGACAGGGGGGTTCCTACGAGCAGTACTTC
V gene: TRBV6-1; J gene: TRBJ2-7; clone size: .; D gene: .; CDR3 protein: CASSEDLDYEQYF; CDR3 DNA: TGTGCCAGCAGTGAAGACCTCGACTACGAGCAGTACTTC
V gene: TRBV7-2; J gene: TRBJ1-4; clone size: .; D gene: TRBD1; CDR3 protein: CASSRDRGLFEKLFF; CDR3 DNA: TGTGCCAGCAGCCGCGACAGGGGATTGTTCGAAAAACTGTTTTTT
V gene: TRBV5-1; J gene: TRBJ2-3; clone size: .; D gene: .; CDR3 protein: CASSLVAGLTDTQYF; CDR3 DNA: TGCGCCAGCAGCTTGGTTGCAGGGCTCACAGATACGCAGTATTTT
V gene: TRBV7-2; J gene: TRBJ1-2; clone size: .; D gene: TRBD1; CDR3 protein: CASSQDRGELGYGYTF; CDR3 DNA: TGTGCCAGCAGCCAGGACAGGGGGGAGTTAGGCTATGGCTACACCTTC
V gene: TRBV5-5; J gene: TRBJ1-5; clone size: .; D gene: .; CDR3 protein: CASSSTSGSQPQHF; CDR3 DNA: TGTGCCAGCAGCAGTACTTCAGGGAGCCAGCCCCAGCATTTT
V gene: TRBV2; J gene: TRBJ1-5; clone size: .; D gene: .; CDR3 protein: CASMVNLQGEPQHF; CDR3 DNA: TGTGCCAGCATGGTCAACTTACAAGGTGAGCCCCAGCATTTT
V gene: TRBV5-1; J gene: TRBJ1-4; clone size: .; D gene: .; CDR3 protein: CASSVGFTNEKLFF; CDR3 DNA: TGCGCCAGCAGCGTGGGGTTTACTAATGAAAAACTGTTTTTT
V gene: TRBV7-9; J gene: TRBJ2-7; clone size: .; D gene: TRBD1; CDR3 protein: CASTPTGTYEQYF; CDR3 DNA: TGTGCCAGCACCCCGACAGGGACCTACGAGCAGTACTTC
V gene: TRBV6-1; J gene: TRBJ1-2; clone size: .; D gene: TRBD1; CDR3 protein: CASSAYNQGGYGYTF; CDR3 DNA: TGTGCCAGCAGTGCGTACAACCAGGGGGGGTATGGCTACACCTTC
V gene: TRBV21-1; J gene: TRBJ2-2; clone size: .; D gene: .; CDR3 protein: CASSKKERGLRTGELFF; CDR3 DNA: TGTGCCAGCAGCAAAAAAGAGAGGGGGCTGAGAACCGGGGAGCTGTTTTTT
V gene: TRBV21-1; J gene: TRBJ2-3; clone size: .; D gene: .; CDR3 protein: CASSQGWGETDTQYF; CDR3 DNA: TGTGCCAGCAGCCAAGGATGGGGGGAAACAGATACGCAGTATTTT
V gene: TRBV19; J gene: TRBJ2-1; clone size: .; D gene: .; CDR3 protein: CASMNRERDNEQFF; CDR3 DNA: TGTGCCAGTATGAATCGGGAAAGGGACAATGAGCAGTTCTTC
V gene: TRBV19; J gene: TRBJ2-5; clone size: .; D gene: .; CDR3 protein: CASSNLRETQYF; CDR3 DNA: TGTGCCAGTAGTAACCTTCGAGAGACCCAGTACTTC
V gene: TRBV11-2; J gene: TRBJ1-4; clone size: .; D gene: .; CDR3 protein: CASSLTGREKLFF; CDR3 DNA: TGTGCCAGCAGCTTAACTGGGCGTGAAAAACTGTTTTTT
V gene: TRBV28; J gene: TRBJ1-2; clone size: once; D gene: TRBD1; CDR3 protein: CASSLGQFYGYTF; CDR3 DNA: TGTGCCAGCAGCTTGGGACAGTTCTATGGCTACACCTTC
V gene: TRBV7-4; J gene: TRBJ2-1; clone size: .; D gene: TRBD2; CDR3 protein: CASSLAPSGGRDNEQFF; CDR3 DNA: TGTGCCAGCAGCTTAGCTCCTAGCGGGGGCCGCGACAATGAGCAGTTCTTC
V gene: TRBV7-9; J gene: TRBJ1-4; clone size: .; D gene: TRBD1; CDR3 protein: CASSLYSGGVNEKLFF; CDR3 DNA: TGTGCCAGCAGCTTATACTCAGGGGGCGTGAATGAAAAACTGTTTTTT
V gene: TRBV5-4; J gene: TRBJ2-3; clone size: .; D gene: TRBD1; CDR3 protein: CASSLDRGDTQYF; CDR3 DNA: TGTGCCAGCAGCTTGGACAGGGGAGATACGCAGTATTTT
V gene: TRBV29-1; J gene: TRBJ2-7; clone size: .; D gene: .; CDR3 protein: CSVCRDTLGHEQYF; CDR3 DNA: TGCAGCGTCTGCCGGGACACCCTTGGTCACGAGCAGTACTTC
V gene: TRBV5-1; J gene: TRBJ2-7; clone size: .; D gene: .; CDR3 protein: CASSLQVSSYEQYF; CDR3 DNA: TGCGCCAGCAGCTTGCAGGTATCGTCCTACGAGCAGTACTTC
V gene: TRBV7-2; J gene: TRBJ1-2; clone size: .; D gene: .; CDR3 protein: CASSLDRGDYGYTF; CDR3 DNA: TGTGCCAGCAGCTTAGATAGGGGAGACTATGGCTACACCTTC
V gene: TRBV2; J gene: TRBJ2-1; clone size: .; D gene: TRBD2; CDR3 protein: CASKGGSSYNEQFF; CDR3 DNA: TGTGCCAGCAAGGGCGGGAGCTCCTACAATGAGCAGTTCTTC
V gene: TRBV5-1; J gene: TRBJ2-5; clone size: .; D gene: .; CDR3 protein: CASSLASTGLEGQYF; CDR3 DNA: TGCGCCAGCAGCTTGGCCTCAACAGGACTGGAGGGCCAGTACTTC
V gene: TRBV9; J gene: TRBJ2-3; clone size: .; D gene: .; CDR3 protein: CASSPWGASEDTQYF; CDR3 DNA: TGTGCCAGCAGCCCCTGGGGAGCGTCAGAAGATACGCAGTATTTT
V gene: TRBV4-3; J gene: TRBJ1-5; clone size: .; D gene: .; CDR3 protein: CASSQDGGGPWPQHF; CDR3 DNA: TGCGCCAGCAGCCAAGATGGGGGGGGTCCTTGGCCCCAGCATTTT
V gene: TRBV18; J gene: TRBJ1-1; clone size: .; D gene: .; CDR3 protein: CASSHITGKAEAFF; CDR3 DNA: TGTGCCAGCTCCCATATTACAGGGAAAGCTGAAGCTTTCTTT
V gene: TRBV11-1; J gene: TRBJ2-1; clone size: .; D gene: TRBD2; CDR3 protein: CASSLSASGSLGYNEQFF; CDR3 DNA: TGTGCCAGCAGCTTATCTGCTAGCGGGAGTCTAGGGTACAATGAGCAGTTCTTC
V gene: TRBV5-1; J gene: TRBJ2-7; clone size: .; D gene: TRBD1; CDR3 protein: CASSLLGRGNSYEQYF; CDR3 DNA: TGCGCCAGCAGCTTGCTAGGCAGGGGGAACTCCTACGAGCAGTACTTC
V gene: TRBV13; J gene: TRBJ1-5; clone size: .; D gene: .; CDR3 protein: CASSLSSNQPQHF; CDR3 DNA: TGTGCCAGCAGCTTAAGTAGCAATCAGCCCCAGCATTTT
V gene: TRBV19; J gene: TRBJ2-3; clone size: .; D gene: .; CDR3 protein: CASSTLGRPATDTQYF; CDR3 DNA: TGTGCCAGTAGTACTTTGGGTCGGCCTGCGACAGATACGCAGTATTTT
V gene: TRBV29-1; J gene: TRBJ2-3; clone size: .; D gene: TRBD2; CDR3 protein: CSVLTSGASTDTQYF; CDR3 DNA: TGCAGCGTTCTGACTAGCGGGGCTAGCACAGATACGCAGTATTTT
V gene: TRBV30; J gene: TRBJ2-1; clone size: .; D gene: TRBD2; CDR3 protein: CAWSPLRLAGEQFF; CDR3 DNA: TGTGCCTGGAGTCCCTTGAGGTTAGCGGGGGAGCAGTTCTTC
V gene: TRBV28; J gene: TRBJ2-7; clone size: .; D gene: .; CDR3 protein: CASSQIREQYF; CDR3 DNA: TGTGCCAGCAGTCAGATTCGCGAGCAGTACTTC
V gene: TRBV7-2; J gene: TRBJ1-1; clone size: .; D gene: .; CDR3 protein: CASSLVANTEAFF; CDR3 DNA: TGTGCCAGCAGCTTAGTGGCGAACACTGAAGCTTTCTTT
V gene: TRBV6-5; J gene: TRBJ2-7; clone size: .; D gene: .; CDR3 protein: CASSKKTSYEQYF; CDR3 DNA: TGTGCCAGCAGTAAAAAAACTTCTTACGAGCAGTACTTC
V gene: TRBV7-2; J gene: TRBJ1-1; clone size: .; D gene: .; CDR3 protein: CASSLQRLDTEAFF; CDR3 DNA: TGTGCCAGCAGCCTCCAAAGGTTGGACACTGAAGCTTTCTTT
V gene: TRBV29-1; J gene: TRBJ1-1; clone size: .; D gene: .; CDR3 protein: CSASQAYEAFF; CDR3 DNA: TGCAGCGCATCACAGGCCTATGAAGCTTTCTTT
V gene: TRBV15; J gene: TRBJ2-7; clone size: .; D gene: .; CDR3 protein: CATSRETASSYEQYF; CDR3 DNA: TGTGCCACCAGCAGAGAGACAGCGAGCTCCTACGAGCAGTACTTC
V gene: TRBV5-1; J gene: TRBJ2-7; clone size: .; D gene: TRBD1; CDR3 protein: CASSWTGTGTYEQYF; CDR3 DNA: TGCGCCAGCAGCTGGACCGGGACAGGGACCTACGAGCAGTACTTC
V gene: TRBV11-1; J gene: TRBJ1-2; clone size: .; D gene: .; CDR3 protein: CASSFAPTLTYGYTF; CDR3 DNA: TGTGCCAGCAGCTTCGCACCCACCTTAACGTATGGCTACACCTTC